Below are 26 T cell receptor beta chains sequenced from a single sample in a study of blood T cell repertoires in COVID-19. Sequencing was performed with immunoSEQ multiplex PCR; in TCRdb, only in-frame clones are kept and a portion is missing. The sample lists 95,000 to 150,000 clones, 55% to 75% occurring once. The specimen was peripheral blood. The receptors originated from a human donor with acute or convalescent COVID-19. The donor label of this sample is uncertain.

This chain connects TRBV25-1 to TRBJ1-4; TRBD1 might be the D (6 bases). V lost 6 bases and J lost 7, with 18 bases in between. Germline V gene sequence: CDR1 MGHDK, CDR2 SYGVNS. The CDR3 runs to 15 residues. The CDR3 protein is CASSFAKGGSEKLFF. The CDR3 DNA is TGTGCCAGCAGCTTCGCAAAAGGGGGAAGTGAAAAACTGTTTTTT.

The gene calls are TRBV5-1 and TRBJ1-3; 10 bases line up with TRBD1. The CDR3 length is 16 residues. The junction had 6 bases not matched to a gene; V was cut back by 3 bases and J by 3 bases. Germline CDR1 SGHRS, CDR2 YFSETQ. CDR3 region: CASSSGTGALGNTIYF. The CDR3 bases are TGCGCCAGCAGCTCCGGGACAGGGGCACTTGGAAACACCATATATTTT.

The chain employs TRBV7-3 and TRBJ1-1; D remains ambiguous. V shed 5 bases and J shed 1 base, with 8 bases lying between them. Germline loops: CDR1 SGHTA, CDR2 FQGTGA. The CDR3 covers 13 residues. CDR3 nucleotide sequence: TGTGCCAGCAGCCAATTCAGGAACACTGAAGCTTTCTTT. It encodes CASSQFRNTEAFF.

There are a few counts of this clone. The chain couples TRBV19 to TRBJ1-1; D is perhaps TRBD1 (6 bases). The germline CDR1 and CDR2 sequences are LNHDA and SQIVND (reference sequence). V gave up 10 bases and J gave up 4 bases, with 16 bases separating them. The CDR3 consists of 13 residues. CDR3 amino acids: CATGGAKGTEAFF. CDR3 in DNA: TGTGCCACTGGGGGGGCTAAGGGCACTGAAGCTTTCTTT.

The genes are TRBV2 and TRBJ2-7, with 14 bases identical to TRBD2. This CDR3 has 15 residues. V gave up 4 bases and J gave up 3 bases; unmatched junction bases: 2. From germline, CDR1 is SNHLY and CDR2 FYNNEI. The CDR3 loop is CASSAGTSGGYEQYF. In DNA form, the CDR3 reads TGTGCCAGCAGTGCCGGGACTAGCGGGGGCTACGAGCAGTACTTC.

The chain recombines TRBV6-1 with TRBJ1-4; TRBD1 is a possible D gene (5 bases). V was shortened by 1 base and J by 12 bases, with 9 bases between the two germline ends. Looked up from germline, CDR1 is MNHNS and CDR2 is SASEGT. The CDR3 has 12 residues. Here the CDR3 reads CASSEGTGELFF. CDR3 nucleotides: TGTGCCAGCAGTGAAGGCACAGGTGAACTGTTTTTT.

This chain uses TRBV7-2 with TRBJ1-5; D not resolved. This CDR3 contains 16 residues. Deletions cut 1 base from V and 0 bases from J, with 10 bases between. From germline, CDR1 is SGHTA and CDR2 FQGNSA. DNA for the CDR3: TGTGCCAGCAGCTTAGTTGGGAGACATAGCAATCAGCCCCAGCATTTT. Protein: CASSLVGRHSNQPQHF.

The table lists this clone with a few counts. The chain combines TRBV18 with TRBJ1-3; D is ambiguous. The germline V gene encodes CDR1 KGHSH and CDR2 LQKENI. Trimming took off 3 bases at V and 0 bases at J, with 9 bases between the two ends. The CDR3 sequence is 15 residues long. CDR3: CASSPDAGSGNTIYF. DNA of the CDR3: TGTGCCAGCTCACCGGACGCGGGCTCTGGAAACACCATATATTTT.

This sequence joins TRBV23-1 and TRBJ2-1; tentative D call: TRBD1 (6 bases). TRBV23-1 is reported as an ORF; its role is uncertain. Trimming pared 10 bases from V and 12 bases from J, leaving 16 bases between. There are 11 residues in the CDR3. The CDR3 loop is CATGLGTPQFF. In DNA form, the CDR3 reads TGCGCCACCGGCCTAGGGACACCGCAGTTCTTC.

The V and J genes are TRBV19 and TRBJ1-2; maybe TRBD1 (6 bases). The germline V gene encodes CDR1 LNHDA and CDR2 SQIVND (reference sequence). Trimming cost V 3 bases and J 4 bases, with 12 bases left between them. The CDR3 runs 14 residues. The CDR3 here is CASSIRQAGYGYTF. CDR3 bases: TGTGCCAGTAGTATCAGACAGGCGGGCTATGGCTACACCTTC.

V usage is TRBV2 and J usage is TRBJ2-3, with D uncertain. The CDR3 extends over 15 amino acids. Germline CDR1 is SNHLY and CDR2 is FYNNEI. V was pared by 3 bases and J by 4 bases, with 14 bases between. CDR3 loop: CASSELLPRADTQYF. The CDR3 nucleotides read TGTGCCAGCAGTGAGCTCTTACCCCGCGCAGATACGCAGTATTTT.

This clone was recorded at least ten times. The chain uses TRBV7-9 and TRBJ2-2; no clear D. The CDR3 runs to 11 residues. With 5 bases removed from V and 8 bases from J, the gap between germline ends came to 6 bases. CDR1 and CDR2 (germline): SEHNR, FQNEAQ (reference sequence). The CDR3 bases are TGTGCCAGCAGCCCCGAGGGGGAGCTGTTTTTT. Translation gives CASSPEGELFF.

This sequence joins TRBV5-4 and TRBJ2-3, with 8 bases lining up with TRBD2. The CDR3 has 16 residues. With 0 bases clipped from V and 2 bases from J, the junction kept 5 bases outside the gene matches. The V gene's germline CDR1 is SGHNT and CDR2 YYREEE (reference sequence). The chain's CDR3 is CASSLAGGGNTDTQYF. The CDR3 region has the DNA TGTGCCAGCAGCTTGGCGGGGGGGGGAAACACAGATACGCAGTATTTT.

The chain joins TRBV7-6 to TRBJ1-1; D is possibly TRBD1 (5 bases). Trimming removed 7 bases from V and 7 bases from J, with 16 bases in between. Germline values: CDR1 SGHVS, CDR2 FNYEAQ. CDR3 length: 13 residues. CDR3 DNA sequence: TGTGCCAGCACCCCCGGTCAGGGCAGTGAAGCTTTCTTT. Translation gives CASTPGQGSEAFF.

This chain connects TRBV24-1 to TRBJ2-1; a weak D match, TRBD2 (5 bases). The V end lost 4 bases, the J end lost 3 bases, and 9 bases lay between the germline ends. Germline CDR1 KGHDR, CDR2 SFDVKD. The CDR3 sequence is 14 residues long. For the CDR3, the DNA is TGTGCCACCAGTGACCCCGGGATCTACAATGAGCAGTTCTTC. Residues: CATSDPGIYNEQFF.

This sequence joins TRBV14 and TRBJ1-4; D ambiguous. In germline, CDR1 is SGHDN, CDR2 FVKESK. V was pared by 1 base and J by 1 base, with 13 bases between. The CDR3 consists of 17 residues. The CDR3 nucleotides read TGTGCCAGCAGCCAAGGGCTGAAAAACGTAACTAATGAAAAACTGTTTTTT. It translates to CASSQGLKNVTNEKLFF.

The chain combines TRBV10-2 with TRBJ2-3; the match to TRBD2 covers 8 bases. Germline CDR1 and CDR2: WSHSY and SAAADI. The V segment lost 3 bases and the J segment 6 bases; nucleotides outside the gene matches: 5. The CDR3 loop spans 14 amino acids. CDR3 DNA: TGCGCCAGCAGTGACACGGGGGGGCCGGATACGCAGTATTTT. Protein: CASSDTGGPDTQYF.

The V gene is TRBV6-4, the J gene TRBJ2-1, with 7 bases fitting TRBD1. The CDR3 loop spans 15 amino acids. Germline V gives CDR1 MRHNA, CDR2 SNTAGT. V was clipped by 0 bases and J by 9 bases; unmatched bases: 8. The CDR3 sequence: CASSDSGRGSGEQFF. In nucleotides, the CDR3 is TGTGCCAGCAGTGACTCGGGCAGGGGGTCGGGTGAGCAGTTCTTC.

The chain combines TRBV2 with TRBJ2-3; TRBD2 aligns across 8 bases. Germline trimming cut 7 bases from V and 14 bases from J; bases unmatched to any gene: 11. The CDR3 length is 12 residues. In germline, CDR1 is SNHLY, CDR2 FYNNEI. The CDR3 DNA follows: TGTGCCAGCACCCTCGTAGCGGGGCACACGTATTTT. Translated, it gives CASTLVAGHTYF. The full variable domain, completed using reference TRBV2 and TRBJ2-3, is EPEVTQTPSHQVTQMGQEVILRCVPISNHLYFYWYRQILGQKVEFLVSFYNNEISEKSEIFDDQFSVERPDGSNFTLKIRSTKLEDSAMYFCASTLVAGHTYFGPGTRLTVL.

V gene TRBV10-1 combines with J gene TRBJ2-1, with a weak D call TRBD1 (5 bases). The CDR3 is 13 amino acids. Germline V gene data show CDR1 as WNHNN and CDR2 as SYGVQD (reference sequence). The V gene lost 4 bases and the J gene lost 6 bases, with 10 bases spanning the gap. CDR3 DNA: TGCGCCAGCAGTGGTAGACAGACCAATGAGCAGTTCTTC. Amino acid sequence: CASSGRQTNEQFF.

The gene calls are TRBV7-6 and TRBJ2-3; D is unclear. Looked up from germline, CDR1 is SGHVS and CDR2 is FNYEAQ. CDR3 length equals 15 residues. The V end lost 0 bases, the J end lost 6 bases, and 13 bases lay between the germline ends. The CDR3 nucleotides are TGTGCCAGCAGCTTAGCCCTACCCCCCGGGGATACGCAGTATTTT. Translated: CASSLALPPGDTQYF.

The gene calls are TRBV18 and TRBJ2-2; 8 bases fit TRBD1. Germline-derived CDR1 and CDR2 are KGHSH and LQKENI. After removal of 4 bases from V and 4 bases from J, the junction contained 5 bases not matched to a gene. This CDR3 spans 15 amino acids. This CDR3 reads CASSRTGPGTGELFF. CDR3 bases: TGTGCCAGCTCACGGACAGGGCCGGGCACCGGGGAGCTGTTTTTT.

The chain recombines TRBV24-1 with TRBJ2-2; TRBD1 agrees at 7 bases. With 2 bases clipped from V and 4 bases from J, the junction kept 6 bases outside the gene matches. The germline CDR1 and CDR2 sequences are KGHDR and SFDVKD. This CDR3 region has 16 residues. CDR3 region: CATSDSGRGITGELFF. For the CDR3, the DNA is TGTGCCACCAGTGATTCGGGCAGGGGGATCACCGGGGAGCTGTTTTTT.

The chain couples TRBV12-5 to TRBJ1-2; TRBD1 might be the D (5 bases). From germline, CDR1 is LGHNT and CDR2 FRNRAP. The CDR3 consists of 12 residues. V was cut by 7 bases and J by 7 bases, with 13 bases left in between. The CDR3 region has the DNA TGTGCTAGTGCGGGGGACCCTCCTGGCTACACCTTC. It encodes CASAGDPPGYTF.

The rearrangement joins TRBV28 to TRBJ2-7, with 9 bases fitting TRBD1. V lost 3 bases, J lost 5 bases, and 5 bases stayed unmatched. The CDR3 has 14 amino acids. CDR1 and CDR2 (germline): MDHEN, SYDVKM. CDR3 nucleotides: TGTGCCAGCAGTTTCGGGGGACAGGGAAACGAGCAGTACTTC. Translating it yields CASSFGGQGNEQYF.

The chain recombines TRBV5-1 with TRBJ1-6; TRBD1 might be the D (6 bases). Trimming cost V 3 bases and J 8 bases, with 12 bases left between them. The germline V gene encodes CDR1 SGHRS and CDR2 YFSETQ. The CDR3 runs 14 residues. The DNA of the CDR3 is TGCGCCAGCAGCTACCGGGACACTGATTCACCCCTCCACTTT. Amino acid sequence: CASSYRDTDSPLHF.